These 9 T cell receptor beta chains originate from one sample sequenced in a study of blood T cell repertoires in COVID-19. Method: immunoSEQ multiplex PCR; TCRdb's copy keeps in-frame clones and lacks some. The sample consists of just over 75,000 clones, about 83% of them appearing once. The sequenced material came from peripheral blood. The receptor source for this set is a man aged 50 or older with acute or convalescent COVID-19.

In this sample, this clone turned up a few times. The rearrangement uses TRBV12-3 or TRBV12-4 and TRBJ1-6; TRBD1 aligns across 7 bases. With 5 bases clipped from V and 11 bases from J, the junction kept 6 bases outside the gene matches. The CDR3 extends over 13 amino acids. The chain's CDR3 is CASSTGDWAPLHF. The CDR3 DNA reads as TGTGCCAGCAGTACAGGGGATTGGGCACCCCTCCACTTT.

CDR3 amino acids: CASSTGQGRDEQYF. The CDR3 DNA is TGCGCCAGCAGCACGGGACAGGGGAGAGACGAGCAGTACTTC. The rearrangement joins TRBV5-1 to TRBJ2-7, with 10 bases fitting TRBD1. CDR3 size: 14 residues. The V gene's germline CDR1 is SGHRS and CDR2 YFSETQ. Trimming removed 4 bases from V and 5 bases from J; junction bases left unmatched: 6.

This clone was detected once. The rearrangement joins TRBV6-1 to TRBJ1-5; D is unresolved. The germline gives CDR1 MNHNS, CDR2 SASEGT. V lost 2 bases, J lost 15 bases, and 14 bases lay in between. This CDR3 spans 12 amino acids. This CDR3 is CASSELREGGHF. The CDR3 nucleotides are TGTGCCAGCAGTGAACTCCGGGAAGGCGGGCATTTT.

V gene TRBV6-2 or TRBV6-3 combines with J gene TRBJ2-7, with D tentatively TRBD2 (6 bases). The CDR3 has 14 residues. The germline V gene has CDR1 MNHEY and CDR2 SVGEGT. V was clipped by 4 bases and J by 1 base, with 11 bases between them. Here the CDR3 reads CASSFAGLSYEQYF. In DNA form, the CDR3 reads TGTGCCAGCAGTTTCGCGGGACTGTCCTACGAGCAGTACTTC.

This chain links TRBV6-2 or TRBV6-3 with TRBJ1-5; 8 nucleotides match TRBD1. The V segment lost 4 bases and the J segment 6 bases; nucleotides outside the gene matches: 20. Germline V CDR1 and CDR2: MNHEY, SVGEGT. There are 19 residues in the CDR3. The CDR3 is CASSWDIAAQGGVRQPQHF. The CDR3, as DNA: TGTGCCAGCAGTTGGGATATTGCCGCACAGGGGGGTGTACGTCAGCCCCAGCATTTT.

CDR3 loop: CASSLEGIGTQETQYF. In nucleotides, the CDR3 is TGTGCCAGCAGCTTGGAGGGCATAGGGACTCAGGAGACCCAGTACTTC. The rearrangement joins TRBV5-8 to TRBJ2-5; TRBD2 is a possible D gene (6 bases). The V gene's germline CDR1 is SGHTS and CDR2 YDEGEE. This CDR3 comprises 16 residues. V was shortened by 0 bases and J by 5 bases, with 17 bases between the two germline ends.

The chain has TRBV5-1 and TRBJ2-6; D not certain. Germline lookup yields CDR1 SGHRS and CDR2 YFSETQ. The germline V and J ends were trimmed by 0 bases and 0 bases, with 4 bases remaining between them. The CDR3 totals 15 residues. The CDR3 DNA reads TGCGCCAGCAGCTTGGGGCACTCTGGGGCCAACGTCCTGACTTTC. It yields the protein CASSLGHSGANVLTF.

J is TRBJ1-2 and V is TRBV9, with TRBD1 identical over 9 bases. Germline CDR1 is SGDLS and CDR2 is YYNGEE. The junction had 7 bases not matched to a gene; V was cut back by 3 bases and J by 10 bases. The CDR3 is 13 residues long. In DNA form, the CDR3 reads TGTGCCAGCAGCGCCCGACAGGGGGGCCTCTACACCTTC. Protein product: CASSARQGGLYTF. The full variable domain, with the rest looked up from reference TRBV9 and TRBJ1-2, is DSGVTQTPKHLITATGQRVTLRCSPRSGDLSVYWYQQSLDQGLQFLIQYYNGEERAKGNILERFSAQQFPDLHSELNLSSLELGDSALYFCASSARQGGLYTFGSGTRLTVV.

V usage is TRBV7-8 and J usage is TRBJ1-5, with 7 bases identical to TRBD1. The CDR3 contains 14 residues. In germline, CDR1 is SGHVS, CDR2 FQNEAQ. The CDR3 sequence is CATHRDSINQPQHF. The CDR3 DNA sequence: TGTGCTACCCACAGGGACAGCATCAATCAGCCCCAGCATTTT.